Listed here are 29 T cell receptor beta chains from one sample, sequenced in a study of blood T cell repertoires in COVID-19. TCRdb keeps only in-frame clones here, not all; method: immunoSEQ multiplex PCR. The data show about 190,000 clones, with 84% seen just once and around 3.1% held by the top ten. Sequenced material: PBMCs or T cells enriched from blood (not recorded which). These TCRs come from a woman aged 30 to 39 who had been exposed to COVID-19.

This chain links TRBV11-3 with TRBJ1-1; D is perhaps TRBD1 (6 bases). This CDR3 is built from 15 residues. Deletions cut 3 bases from V and 7 bases from J, with 18 bases between. Germline CDR1 is SGHNT and CDR2 is YENEEA. CDR3 sequence: CASSFGTGRRGEAFF. DNA for the CDR3: TGTGCCAGCAGCTTCGGAACAGGGAGAAGGGGTGAAGCTTTCTTT. Variable domain in full (rest from reference TRBV11-3 and TRBJ1-1): EAGVVQSPRYKIIEKKQPVAFWCNPISGHNTLYWYLQNLGQGPELLIRYENEEAVDDSQLPKDRFSAERLKGVDSTLKIQPAELGDSAVYLCASSFGTGRRGEAFFGQGTRLTVV.

This clone is a singleton in its sample. In DNA form, the CDR3 reads TGTGCCAGCAGTTTCTCCTGGGATGGACAGGGAACGCAGTATTTT. Its translation: CASSFSWDGQGTQYF. The J gene is TRBJ2-3, the V gene TRBV27, with 8 bases aligning to TRBD1. Looked up from germline, CDR1 is MNHEY and CDR2 is SMNVEV (reference sequence). The trim removed 3 bases at V and 9 bases at J, leaving 11 bases unmatched. The CDR3 contains 15 residues.

The rearrangement links TRBV7-2 to TRBJ2-1; 10 positions agree with TRBD1. This CDR3 has 14 residues. The germline gives CDR1 SGHTA, CDR2 FQGNSA. Trimming at V came to 4 bases and at J to 12 bases, leaving 9 bases not matched to a gene. The CDR3 nucleotides are TGTGCCAGCAGCTCACCGGGACAGGGGTTCGGGCAGTTCTTC. It is translated as CASSSPGQGFGQFF.

The chain recombines TRBV7-3 with TRBJ2-2; no reliable D call. The CDR3 runs to 14 residues. V was pared by 5 bases and J by 4 bases, with 11 bases between. Germline V CDR1 and CDR2: SGHTA, FQGTGA. The CDR3 region has the DNA TGTGCCAGCAGCCGCAACCCCAGCACCGGGGAGCTGTTTTTT. Protein sequence: CASSRNPSTGELFF. Combining the CDR3 with reference TRBV7-3 and TRBJ2-2 gives the whole variable domain GAGVSQTPSNKVTEKGKYVELRCDPISGHTALYWYRQSLGQGPEFLIYFQGTGAADDSGLPNDRFFAVRPEGSVSTLKIQRTERGDSAVYLCASSRNPSTGELFFGEGSRLTVL.

The chain has TRBV6-5 and TRBJ1-2; D gene ambiguous. Trimming removed 0 bases at V and 2 bases at J, with 10 bases between. This CDR3 comprises 15 residues. Germline V lookup: CDR1 MNHEY, CDR2 SVGAGI. CDR3 coding DNA: TGTGCCAGCAGTTACTCGAAGTACACCAACTATGGCTACACCTTC. Encoded protein: CASSYSKYTNYGYTF.

V gene TRBV27 combines with J gene TRBJ1-5; TRBD1 aligns across 8 bases. The CDR3 has 15 amino acids. The J segment lost 4 bases and the V segment lost 8 bases, leaving 10 bases of the junction unmatched. CDR1 is MNHEY and CDR2 is SMNVEV in the germline V gene (reference sequence). The CDR3 sequence is CASHSGGEINQPQHF. The CDR3 bases are TGTGCCAGCCATTCAGGGGGCGAAATAAATCAGCCCCAGCATTTT.

This clone was seen only once. This chain uses TRBV2 with TRBJ2-7; 8 bases agree with TRBD1. After removal of 6 bases from V and 6 bases from J, the junction contained 16 bases not matched to a gene. CDR1 and CDR2 from the germline V gene are SNHLY and FYNNEI. CDR3 length equals 16 residues. CDR3 DNA sequence: TGTGCCAGCAGAGACGAGCCGGGACAGGTTTTGCGCGAGCAGTACTTC. It codes for CASRDEPGQVLREQYF.

The chain combines TRBV5-6 with TRBJ2-1; D is undetermined. Trimming stripped 2 bases from V and 9 bases from J, with 12 bases between. This CDR3 is 13 amino acids long. The germline V gene encodes CDR1 SGHDT and CDR2 YYEEEE. Here the CDR3 DNA reads TGTGCCAGCAGCTTCGTTGTCCAGTCTGAGCAGTTCTTC. Translation gives CASSFVVQSEQFF.

This chain uses TRBV3-1 (or the pseudogene TRBV3-2) with TRBJ2-5, with a weak D call TRBD2 (7 bases). The germline V gene encodes CDR1 LGHDT and CDR2 YNNKEL (reference sequence). V shed 6 bases and J shed 5 bases, with 13 bases lying between them. This CDR3 is built from 13 residues. The CDR3 DNA follows: TGTGCCAGCAGTCGGGGGGCAGGTGAGACCCAGTACTTC. Translation gives CASSRGAGETQYF.

The chain recombines TRBV2 with TRBJ1-5, with a possible D match to TRBD1 (6 bases). CDR1 SNHLY and CDR2 FYNNEI come from the germline V gene. The CDR3 totals 14 residues. V gave up 6 bases and J gave up 1 base, with 10 bases separating them. CDR3 sequence: CASSRGQSNQPQHF. The CDR3 DNA reads as TGTGCCAGCAGCCGCGGACAGAGCAATCAGCCCCAGCATTTT.

This clone was counted between two and nine times. The sample contains more than one DNA sequence encoding this CDR3. The rearrangement links TRBV9 to TRBJ1-2, with TRBD1 matching over 8 bases. The V segment lost 1 base and the J segment 3 bases; nucleotides outside the gene matches: 2. Germline lookup yields CDR1 SGDLS and CDR2 YYNGEE. The CDR3 is 14 residues long. The CDR3 spells CASSVTGGDYGYTF. CDR3 sequence (DNA): TGTGCCAGCAGCGTAACAGGGGGAGACTATGGCTACACCTTC.

The rearrangement joins TRBV7-2 to TRBJ1-1; D gene unclear. The CDR3 is made up of 15 amino acids. V was trimmed by 1 base and J by 1 base, leaving 10 bases between them. Per the germline V gene, CDR1 is SGHTA and CDR2 is FQGNSA. CDR3 bases: TGTGCCAGCAGCTTAGGATACGCACAGAACACTGAAGCTTTCTTT. Amino acids: CASSLGYAQNTEAFF.

This clone was counted only a few times. J is TRBJ2-3 and V is TRBV7-4; TRBD2 is a possible D gene (7 bases). Germline V gene lookup returns CDR1 SGHVT and CDR2 SQSDAQ. This CDR3 has 16 residues. V was trimmed by 4 bases and J by 2 bases, leaving 16 bases between them. DNA for the CDR3: TGTGCCAGCAGCTCTATTCGGCGGGGGCACACAGATACGCAGTATTTT. The encoded protein is CASSSIRRGHTDTQYF.

A few counts support this clone. The chain is built from TRBV11-3 and TRBJ2-1; maybe TRBD1 (5 bases). The V end was cut by 5 bases, the J end by 10 bases, with 21 bases between. The CDR3 runs to 15 residues. Germline loops: CDR1 SGHNT, CDR2 YENEEA. The DNA for the CDR3 is TGTGCCAGCAGCCCGTCAGGGCCTCCGGGCAGGGAGCAGTTCTTC. Its translation: CASSPSGPPGREQFF.

This sequence joins TRBV7-3 and TRBJ2-7; TRBD1 agrees at 8 bases. The CDR3 has 14 amino acids. Germline-derived CDR1 and CDR2 are SGHTA and FQGTGA. Unmatched junction bases numbered 5, after V lost 2 bases and J lost 5 bases. The CDR3 nucleotides read TGTGCCAGCAGCTTACTGGACAGGGTACACGAGCAGTACTTC. Translation gives CASSLLDRVHEQYF.

This chain joins TRBV30 and TRBJ1-1; D gene uncertain. V was trimmed by 3 bases and J by 5 bases, leaving 10 bases between them. CDR3 length equals 12 residues. CDR1 is GTSNPN, CDR2 SVGIG, per germline (reference sequence). CDR3 sequence (DNA): TGTGCCTGGAGCCCTAGGCGTACTGAAGCTTTCTTT. This codes for CAWSPRRTEAFF. Full variable domain (missing parts from reference TRBV30 and TRBJ1-1): SQTIHQWPATLVQPVGSPLSLECTVEGTSNPNLYWYRQAAGRGLQLLFYSVGIGQISSEVPQNLSASRPQDRQFILSSKKLLLSDSGFYLCAWSPRRTEAFFGQGTRLTVV.

The gene calls are TRBV30 and TRBJ1-1; 8 bases map to TRBD1. CDR3 size: 13 residues. Germline V gene data show CDR1 as GTSNPN and CDR2 as SVGIG (reference sequence). J was trimmed by 7 bases and V by 3 bases; bases with no gene match: 7. CDR3 loop: CAWRTTGVGEAFF. CDR3 nucleotides: TGTGCCTGGAGGACGACAGGGGTTGGTGAAGCTTTCTTT.

The V call is TRBV25-1, the J call TRBJ2-2; the match to TRBD1 covers 9 bases. The germline gives CDR1 MGHDK, CDR2 SYGVNS. This CDR3 has 13 residues. Trimming removed 7 bases from V and 5 bases from J; junction bases left unmatched: 2. The CDR3 nucleotides are TGTGCCAGCACCGGGACAGGGACCGGGGAGCTGTTTTTT. Translated: CASTGTGTGELFF.

This chain uses TRBV19 with TRBJ2-7, with D perhaps TRBD1 (6 bases). Trimming removed 0 bases from V and 3 bases from J, with 12 bases in between. Germline values: CDR1 LNHDA, CDR2 SQIVND (reference sequence). The CDR3 extends over 15 amino acids. CDR3 in DNA: TGTGCCAGTAGTATAGATCTATGGGGGCTCTACGAGCAGTACTTC. Translated, it gives CASSIDLWGLYEQYF.

The CDR3 DNA reads as TGCGCCAGCAGCTTTACAGGGCCGGAACGGTACTTC. Its translation: CASSFTGPERYF. The chain joins TRBV5-1 to TRBJ2-7, with D possibly being TRBD1 (6 bases). Germline V gene data show CDR1 as SGHRS and CDR2 as YFSETQ. Trimming took 2 bases from V and 12 from J, leaving 15 bases between them. The CDR3 has 12 residues.

The gene calls are TRBV7-9 and TRBJ1-2; tentative D call: TRBD1 (5 bases). Germline-derived CDR1 and CDR2 are SEHNR and FQNEAQ (reference sequence). CDR3 length equals 13 residues. Trimming removed 3 bases at V and 8 bases at J, with 13 bases between. The CDR3 loop reads CASSFRDSKGYTF. CDR3 DNA: TGTGCCAGCAGCTTCCGGGACTCCAAGGGCTACACCTTC.

This clone was counted once. This rearrangement joins TRBV5-1 to TRBJ2-1, with TRBD2 identical over 9 bases. V shed 1 base, J shed 6 bases, and the junction held 8 bases outside the gene matches. Per germline, CDR1 SGHRS and CDR2 YFSETQ. This CDR3 spans 16 amino acids. The chain's CDR3 is CASSLQTGLAGNEQFF. CDR3 DNA: TGCGCCAGCAGCTTGCAGACGGGACTAGCAGGCAATGAGCAGTTCTTC.

The chain carries TRBV5-1 and TRBJ2-6; TRBD1 is a possible D gene (5 bases). This CDR3 contains 14 residues. Germline CDR1 and CDR2: SGHRS and YFSETQ. V lost 2 bases and J lost 3, with 6 bases in between. The CDR3 DNA sequence: TGCGCCAGCAGCTTCAGGGTTGGGGCCAACGTCCTGACTTTC. Translation: CASSFRVGANVLTF.

This chain uses TRBV2 with TRBJ1-2; the D gene is possibly TRBD1 (6 bases). Trimming removed 7 bases from V and 4 bases from J, with 13 bases in between. This CDR3 has 13 amino acids. The germline V gene encodes CDR1 SNHLY and CDR2 FYNNEI. CDR3 region: CASNGGAVYGYTF. The CDR3 DNA reads TGTGCCAGCAATGGGGGGGCGGTCTATGGCTACACCTTC. The variable domain in full, with the rest retrieved from reference TRBV2 and TRBJ1-2, is EPEVTQTPSHQVTQMGQEVILRCVPISNHLYFYWYRQILGQKVEFLVSFYNNEISEKSEIFDDQFSVERPDGSNFTLKIRSTKLEDSAMYFCASNGGAVYGYTFGSGTRLTVV.

This chain links TRBV28 with TRBJ1-6; possible D gene TRBD1, 5 bases. The CDR3 length is 18 residues. Trimming took 3 bases from V and 0 from J, leaving 15 bases between them. Germline CDR1 reads MDHEN; CDR2 reads SYDVKM. CDR3 amino acids: CASSFGGEDLSYNSPLHF. The CDR3 region has the DNA TGTGCCAGCAGTTTTGGAGGGGAGGACCTCTCCTATAATTCACCCCTCCACTTT. The full variable domain, completed using reference TRBV28 and TRBJ1-6, is DVKVTQSSRYLVKRTGEKVFLECVQDMDHENMFWYRQDPGLGLRLIYFSYDVKMKEKGDIPEGYSVSREKKERFSLILESASTNQTSMYLCASSFGGEDLSYNSPLHFGNGTRLTVT.

The CDR3 DNA reads as TGTGCCAGCAGCCCCAGTATCACCTACAATGAGCAGTTCTTC. Protein sequence: CASSPSITYNEQFF. This rearrangement joins TRBV7-3 to TRBJ2-1; D is uncertain. Trimming stripped 5 bases from V and 2 bases from J, with 10 bases between. Germline values: CDR1 SGHTA, CDR2 FQGTGA. CDR3 length: 14 residues.

This clone has only one observation. This chain connects TRBV24-1 to TRBJ1-2; 9 bases align to TRBD1. V shed 1 base, J shed 3 bases, and the junction held 11 bases outside the gene matches. Germline assignment: CDR1 KGHDR and CDR2 SFDVKD. This CDR3 spans 18 amino acids. CDR3 bases: TGTGCCACCAGTGATTTATTCGCCAACAGGGGGCGATACTATGGCTACACCTTC. This translates into CATSDLFANRGRYYGYTF.

A few counts support this clone. A read error may produce the germline difference seen at one junction end. The chain links TRBV5-8 to TRBJ2-7; D unclear. This CDR3 region has 10 residues. Germline V lookup: CDR1 SGHTS, CDR2 YDEGEE. The CDR3 DNA follows: TGTGCCAGCAGCTTGGGGGCCAAACACTTC. Protein sequence: CASSLGAKHF.

The chain has TRBV5-6 and TRBJ1-2, with 10 bases lining up with TRBD1. CDR3 size: 14 residues. The ends lost 4 bases at V and 4 bases at J; junction bases unmatched: 4. Germline V gene data show CDR1 as SGHDT and CDR2 as YYEEEE. The CDR3 region has the DNA TGTGCCAGCAGCCAGACAGGGGGCGGCTATGGCTACACCTTC. As protein: CASSQTGGGYGYTF.